This entry concerns a single TCR beta chain. Its antigen remains unidentified. This entry comes from a study of T cell responses to AZD1222 COVID-19 vaccine. Notes on the study in general: Clonal diversity was possibly underestimated, and white British individuals and females predominated among donors. The study found Spike-specific TCR breadth and depth rose after two AZD1222 doses.

Germline V gives CDR1 LGHDT, CDR2 YNNKEL (reference sequence). Trimming took 6 bases from V and 7 from J, leaving 16 bases between them. CDR3 length: 14 amino acids. Assay: immunoSEQ multiplex PCR; the TCRdb copy retains only in-frame clones and omits some. The profile shows approximately 130,000 clones, 88% of them singletons. The TCR comes from an adult who received the AZD1222 COVID-19 vaccine. The V and J genes are TRBV3-1 (or the pseudogene TRBV3-2) and TRBJ1-5; D remains ambiguous. Sample: peripheral blood, taken 28 days after the second AZD1222 dose. For the CDR3, the DNA is TGTGCCAGCAGTCAAACGGGAGCGTGGCAGCCCCAGCATTTT. It yields the protein CASSQTGAWQPQHF.